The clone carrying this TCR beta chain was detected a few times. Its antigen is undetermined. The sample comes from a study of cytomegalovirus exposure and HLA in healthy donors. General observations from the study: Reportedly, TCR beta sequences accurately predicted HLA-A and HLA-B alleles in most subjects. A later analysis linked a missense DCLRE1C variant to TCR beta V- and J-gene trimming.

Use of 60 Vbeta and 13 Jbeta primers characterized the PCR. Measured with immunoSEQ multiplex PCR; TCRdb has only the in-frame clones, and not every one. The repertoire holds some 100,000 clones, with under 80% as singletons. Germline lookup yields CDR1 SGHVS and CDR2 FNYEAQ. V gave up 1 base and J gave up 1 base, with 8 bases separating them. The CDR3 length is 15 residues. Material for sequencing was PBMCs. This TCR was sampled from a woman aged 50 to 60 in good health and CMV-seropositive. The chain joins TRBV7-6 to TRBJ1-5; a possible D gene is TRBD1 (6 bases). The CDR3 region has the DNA TGTGCCAGCAGCTTAGGGACAGTAAGCAATCAGCCCCAGCATTTT. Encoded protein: CASSLGTVSNQPQHF.